These 7 T cell receptor beta chains were all obtained from the same sample, sequenced in a study of long-term antiretroviral therapy in people with HIV. Survey-level resolution applied to immunoSEQ assay v3.0. The data were produced by immunoSEQ multiplex PCR, yet TCRdb's version contains in-frame clones alone and is incomplete. The sample yields over 30,000 clones, 97% seen once. The sample here was unsorted PBMCs, taken 7.6 years after starting antiretroviral therapy. These receptor sequences come from a man in his thirties or forties with HIV.

This chain uses TRBV7-9 with TRBJ2-7; 8 nucleotides line up with TRBD1. This CDR3 has 14 residues. J was trimmed by 5 bases and V by 5 bases; bases with no gene match: 8. Looked up from germline, CDR1 is SEHNR and CDR2 is FQNEAQ (reference sequence). The CDR3 reads CASSREGQAHEQYF. Written as DNA, the CDR3 is TGTGCCAGCAGCCGAGAGGGACAGGCCCACGAGCAGTACTTC.

As DNA, the CDR3 is TGTGCCAGCAGCTTAGCCGGACAGAACTCTGGAAACACCATATATTTT. Translating it yields CASSLAGQNSGNTIYF. This chain links TRBV7-2 with TRBJ1-3; perhaps TRBD1 as D (6 bases). Germline values: CDR1 SGHTA, CDR2 FQGNSA. Trimming took off 0 bases at V and 0 bases at J, with 9 bases between the two ends. The CDR3 spans 16 residues.

The chain employs TRBV27 and TRBJ2-2; TRBD1 matches at 9 bases. Unmatched junction bases numbered 8, after V lost 2 bases and J lost 1 base. CDR1 is MNHEY, CDR2 SMNVEV, per germline (reference sequence). The CDR3 spans 18 residues. CDR3 DNA sequence: TGTGCCAGCAGTTTAACAGGGGGCGTAGATCAGAACACCGGGGAGCTGTTTTTT. Translation: CASSLTGGVDQNTGELFF.

The chain has TRBV5-5 and TRBJ2-3, with 10 bases fitting TRBD2. The V gene end was trimmed by 3 bases and the J gene end by 1 base; junction bases not matched to a gene: 5. The CDR3 contains 16 residues. The germline V gene encodes CDR1 SGHKS and CDR2 YYEKEE (reference sequence). The DNA of the CDR3 is TGTGCCAGCAGCTCCGGACTAGCGGATGGCACAGATACGCAGTATTTT. Encoded protein: CASSSGLADGTDTQYF. The whole variable domain, filled in from reference TRBV5-5 and TRBJ2-3, reads DAGVTQSPTHLIKTRGQQVTLRCSPISGHKSVSWYQQVLGQGPQFIFQYYEKEERGRGNFPDRFSARQFPNYSSELNVNALLLGDSALYLCASSSGLADGTDTQYFGPGTRLTVL.

The chain combines TRBV6-6 with TRBJ2-6, with unresolved D. Germline V gene sequence: CDR1 MNHNY, CDR2 SVGAGI (reference sequence). The CDR3 has 15 residues. Trimming took off 5 bases at V and 1 base at J, with 9 bases between the two ends. The CDR3 DNA reads TGTGCCAGCAGTAACGAGTGGTCTGGGGCCAACGTCCTGACTTTC. The encoded protein is CASSNEWSGANVLTF.

This sequence joins TRBV6-5 and TRBJ1-2, with 10 bases lining up with TRBD1. Per the germline V gene, CDR1 is MNHEY and CDR2 is SVGAGI. Trimming at V came to 6 bases and at J to 7 bases, leaving 5 bases not matched to a gene. CDR3 length: 13 amino acids. The CDR3 DNA reads as TGTGCCAGCAGAGAGACAGGGGGCAGTGGCTACACCTTC. Translated: CASRETGGSGYTF.

This chain connects TRBV5-6 to TRBJ2-7; D tentatively reads TRBD1 or TRBD2 (5 bases each). CDR3 length: 14 amino acids. V gave up 4 bases and J gave up 7 bases, with 18 bases separating them. Germline CDR1 and CDR2: SGHDT and YYEEEE. Here the CDR3 reads CASSLMDSPGEQYF. The CDR3 region has the DNA TGTGCCAGCAGCCTGATGGACTCCCCAGGGGAGCAGTACTTC.